This TCR beta chain was identified in a study of OX40 agonist ivuxolimab in advanced cancers. Only in-frame clones appear in the TCRdb table, and some are missing; sequencing was by immunoSEQ multiplex PCR. The sample shows 30,000 to 40,000 clones, approximately 89% of them seen only once. This CDR3 is built from 15 residues. CDR1 and CDR2 from the germline V gene are SGHTA and FQGNSA. Trimming cost V 2 bases and J 5 bases; bases outside gene matches: 5. Sample: CD4+ or CD8+ T cells sorted from blood, taken in a trial of the OX40 agonist ivuxolimab. The chain couples TRBV7-2 to TRBJ2-5; TRBD2 aligns across 10 bases. The clonotype was recovered from an adult with an advanced solid tumor such as melanoma, head and neck, liver or kidney cancer. CDR3 DNA sequence: TGTGCCAGCAGCTTAACTAGCGGGATGTGGGAGACCCAGTACTTC. Its protein is CASSLTSGMWETQYF.